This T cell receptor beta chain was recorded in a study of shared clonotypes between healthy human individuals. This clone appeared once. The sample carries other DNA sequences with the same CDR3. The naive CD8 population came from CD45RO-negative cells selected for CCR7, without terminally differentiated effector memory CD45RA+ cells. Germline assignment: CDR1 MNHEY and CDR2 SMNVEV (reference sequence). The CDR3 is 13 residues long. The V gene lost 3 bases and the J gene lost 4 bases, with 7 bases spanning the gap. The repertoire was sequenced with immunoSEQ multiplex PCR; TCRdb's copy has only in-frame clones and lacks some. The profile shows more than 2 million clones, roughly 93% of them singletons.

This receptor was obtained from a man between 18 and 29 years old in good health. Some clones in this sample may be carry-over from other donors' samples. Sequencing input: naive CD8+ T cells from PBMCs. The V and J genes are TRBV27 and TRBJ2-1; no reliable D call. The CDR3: CASSFRVYNEQFF. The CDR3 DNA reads TGTGCCAGCAGTTTTCGGGTTTACAATGAGCAGTTCTTC.